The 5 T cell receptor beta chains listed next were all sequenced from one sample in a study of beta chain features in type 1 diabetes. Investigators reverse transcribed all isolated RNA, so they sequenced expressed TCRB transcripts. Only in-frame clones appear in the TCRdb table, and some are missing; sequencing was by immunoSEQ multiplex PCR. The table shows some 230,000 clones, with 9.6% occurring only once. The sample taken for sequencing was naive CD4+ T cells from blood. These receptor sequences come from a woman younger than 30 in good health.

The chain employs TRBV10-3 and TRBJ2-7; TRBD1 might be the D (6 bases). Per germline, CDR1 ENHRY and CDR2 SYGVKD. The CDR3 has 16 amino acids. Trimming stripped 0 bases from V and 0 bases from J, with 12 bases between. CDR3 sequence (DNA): TGTGCCATCAGTGAGTCTGGGGGCTTACCCTCCTACGAGCAGTACTTC. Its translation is CAISESGGLPSYEQYF.

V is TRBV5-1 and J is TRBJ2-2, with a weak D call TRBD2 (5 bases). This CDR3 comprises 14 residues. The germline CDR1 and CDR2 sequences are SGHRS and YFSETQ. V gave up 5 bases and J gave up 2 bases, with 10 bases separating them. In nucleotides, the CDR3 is TGCGCCAGCAGAGAGGGCGAAAACACCGGGGAGCTGTTTTTT. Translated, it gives CASREGENTGELFF.

CDR3 DNA sequence: TGTGCCAGCAGCTTGATAGCGGGAAGGTACCAAGAGACCCAGTACTTC. It translates to CASSLIAGRYQETQYF. This chain joins TRBV5-6 and TRBJ2-5; 8 bases fit TRBD2. V shed 1 base and J 0 bases; nucleotides not matched to a gene: 5. From germline, CDR1 is SGHDT and CDR2 YYEEEE. CDR3 length: 16 residues.

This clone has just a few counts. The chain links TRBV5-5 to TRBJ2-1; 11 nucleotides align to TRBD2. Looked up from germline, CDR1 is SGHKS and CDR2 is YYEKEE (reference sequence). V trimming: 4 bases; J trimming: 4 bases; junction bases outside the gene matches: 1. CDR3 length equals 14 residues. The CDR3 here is CASSGTSGYNEQFF. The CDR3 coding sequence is TGTGCCAGCAGCGGGACTAGCGGTTACAATGAGCAGTTCTTC.

This CDR3 reads CASSLELAGKYF. The CDR3 nucleotides read TGTGCCAGCAGCTTAGAGTTGGCAGGGAAGTACTTC. The chain couples TRBV11-2 to TRBJ2-7; D might be TRBD1 (5 bases). V was pared by 0 bases and J by 11 bases, with 11 bases between. This CDR3 spans 12 amino acids. Germline CDR1 and CDR2: SGHAT and FQNNGV.